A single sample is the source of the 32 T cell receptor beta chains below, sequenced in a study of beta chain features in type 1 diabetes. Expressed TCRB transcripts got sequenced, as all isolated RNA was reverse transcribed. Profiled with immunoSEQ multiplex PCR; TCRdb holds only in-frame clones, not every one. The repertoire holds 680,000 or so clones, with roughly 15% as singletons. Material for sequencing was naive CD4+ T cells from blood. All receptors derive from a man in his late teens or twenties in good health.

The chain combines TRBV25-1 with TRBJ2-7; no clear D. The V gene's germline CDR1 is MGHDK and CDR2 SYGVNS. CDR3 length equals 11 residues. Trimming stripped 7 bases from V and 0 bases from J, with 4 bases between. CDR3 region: CASKNSYEQYF. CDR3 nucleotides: TGTGCCAGCAAGAACTCCTACGAGCAGTACTTC.

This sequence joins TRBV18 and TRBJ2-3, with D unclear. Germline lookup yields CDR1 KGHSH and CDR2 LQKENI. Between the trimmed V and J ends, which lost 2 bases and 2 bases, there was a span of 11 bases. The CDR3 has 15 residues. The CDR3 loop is CASSPTLVLTDTQYF. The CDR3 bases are TGTGCCAGCTCACCAACACTGGTCCTCACAGATACGCAGTATTTT.

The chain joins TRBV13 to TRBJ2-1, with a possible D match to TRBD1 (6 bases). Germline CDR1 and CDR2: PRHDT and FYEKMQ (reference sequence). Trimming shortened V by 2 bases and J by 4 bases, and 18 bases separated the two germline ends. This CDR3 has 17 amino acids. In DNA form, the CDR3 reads TGTGCCAGCAGCTTAAAAAGGACAGCCCTAGCATACAATGAGCAGTTCTTC. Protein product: CASSLKRTALAYNEQFF.

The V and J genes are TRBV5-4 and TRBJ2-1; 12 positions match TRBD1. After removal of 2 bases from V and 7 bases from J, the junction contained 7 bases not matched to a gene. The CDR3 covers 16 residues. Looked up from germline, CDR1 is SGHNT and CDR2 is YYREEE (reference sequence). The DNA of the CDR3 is TGTGCCAGCAGCTTCCTTCCGGGACAGGGGGCGAATGAGCAGTTCTTC. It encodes CASSFLPGQGANEQFF.

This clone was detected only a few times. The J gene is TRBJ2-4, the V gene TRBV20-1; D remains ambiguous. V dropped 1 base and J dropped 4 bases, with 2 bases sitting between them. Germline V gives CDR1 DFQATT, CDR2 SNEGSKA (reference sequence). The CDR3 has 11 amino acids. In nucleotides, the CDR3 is TGCAGTGCTAGAGTTAAAAACATTCAGTACTTC. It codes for CSARVKNIQYF.

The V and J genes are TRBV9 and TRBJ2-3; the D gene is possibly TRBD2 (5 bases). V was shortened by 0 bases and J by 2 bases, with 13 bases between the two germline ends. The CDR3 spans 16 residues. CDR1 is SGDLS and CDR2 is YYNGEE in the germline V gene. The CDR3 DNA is TGTGCCAGCAGCGTAGGGGAGAGGGCCCCCACAGATACGCAGTATTTT. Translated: CASSVGERAPTDTQYF.

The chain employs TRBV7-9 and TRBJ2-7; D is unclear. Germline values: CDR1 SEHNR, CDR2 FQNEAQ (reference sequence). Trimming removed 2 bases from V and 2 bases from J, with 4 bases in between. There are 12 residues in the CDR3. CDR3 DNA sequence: TGTGCCAGCAGCTTACTAGCCTACGAGCAGTACTTC. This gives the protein CASSLLAYEQYF.

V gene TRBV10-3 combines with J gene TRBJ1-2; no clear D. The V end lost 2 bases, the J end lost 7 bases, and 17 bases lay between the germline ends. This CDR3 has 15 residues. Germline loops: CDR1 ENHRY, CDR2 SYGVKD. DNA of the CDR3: TGTGCCATCAGTGAGCGACGTGGCATGCCGGGTGGCTACACCTTC. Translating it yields CAISERRGMPGGYTF.

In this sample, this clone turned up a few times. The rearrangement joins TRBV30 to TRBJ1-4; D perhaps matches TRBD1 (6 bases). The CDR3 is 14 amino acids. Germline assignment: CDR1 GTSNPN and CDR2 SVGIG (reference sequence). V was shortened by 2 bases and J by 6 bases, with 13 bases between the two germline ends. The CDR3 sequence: CAWSTVGADEKLFF. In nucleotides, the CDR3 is TGTGCCTGGAGTACTGTGGGGGCTGATGAAAAACTGTTTTTT.

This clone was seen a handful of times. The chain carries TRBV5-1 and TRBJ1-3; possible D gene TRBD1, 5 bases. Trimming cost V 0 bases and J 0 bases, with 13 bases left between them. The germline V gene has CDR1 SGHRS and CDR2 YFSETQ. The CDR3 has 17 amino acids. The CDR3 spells CASSLEGTRISGNTIYF. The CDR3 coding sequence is TGCGCCAGCAGCTTGGAAGGGACCCGGATCTCTGGAAACACCATATATTTT.

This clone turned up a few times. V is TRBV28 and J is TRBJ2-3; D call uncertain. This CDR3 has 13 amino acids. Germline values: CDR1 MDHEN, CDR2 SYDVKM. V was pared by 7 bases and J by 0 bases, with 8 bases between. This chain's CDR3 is CASNPQSTDTQYF. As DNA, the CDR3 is TGTGCCAGCAACCCCCAAAGCACAGATACGCAGTATTTT.

In DNA form, the CDR3 reads TGTGCCAGCAGCTTAGATCCCCAGGGTGGCAATCAGCCCCAGCATTTT. Its protein is CASSLDPQGGNQPQHF. This sequence joins TRBV11-2 and TRBJ1-5, with D possibly TRBD1 on 5 matching bases. Trimming took 0 bases from V and 2 from J, leaving 11 bases between them. CDR1 is SGHAT, CDR2 FQNNGV, per germline. CDR3 length equals 16 residues.

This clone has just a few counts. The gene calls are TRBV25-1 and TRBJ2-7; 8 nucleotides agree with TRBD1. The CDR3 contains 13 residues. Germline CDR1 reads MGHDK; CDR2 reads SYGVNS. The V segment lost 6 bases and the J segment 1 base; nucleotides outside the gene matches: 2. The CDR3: CASRRDRSYEQYF. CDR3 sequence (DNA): TGTGCCAGCAGACGGGACAGGTCCTACGAGCAGTACTTC.

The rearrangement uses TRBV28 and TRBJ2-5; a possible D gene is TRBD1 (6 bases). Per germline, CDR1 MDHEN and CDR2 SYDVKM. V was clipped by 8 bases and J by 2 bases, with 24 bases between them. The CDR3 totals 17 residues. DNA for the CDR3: TGTGCCAGCGGCTACAGGGACGGCAGGCCTCATCAAGAGACCCAGTACTTC. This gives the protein CASGYRDGRPHQETQYF.

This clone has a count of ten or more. The CDR3 nucleotides read TGTGCCAGCAGCGAGGGGGGAAACTCCTACGAGCAGTACTTC. This translates into CASSEGGNSYEQYF. The chain is built from TRBV7-3 and TRBJ2-7; either TRBD1 or TRBD2 may supply D (6 bases each). The V end lost 5 bases, the J end lost 0 bases, and 11 bases lay between the germline ends. The V gene's germline CDR1 is SGHTA and CDR2 FQGTGA. The CDR3 is 14 residues long.

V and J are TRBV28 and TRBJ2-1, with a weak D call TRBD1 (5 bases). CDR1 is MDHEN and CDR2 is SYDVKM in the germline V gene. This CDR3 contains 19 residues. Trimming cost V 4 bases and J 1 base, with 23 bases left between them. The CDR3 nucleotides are TGTGCCAGCAGTTCTTCACACAAAAGGGGCAGGGCGTCCTACAATGAGCAGTTCTTC. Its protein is CASSSSHKRGRASYNEQFF. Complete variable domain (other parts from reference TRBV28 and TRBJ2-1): DVKVTQSSRYLVKRTGEKVFLECVQDMDHENMFWYRQDPGLGLRLIYFSYDVKMKEKGDIPEGYSVSREKKERFSLILESASTNQTSMYLCASSSSHKRGRASYNEQFFGPGTRLTVL.

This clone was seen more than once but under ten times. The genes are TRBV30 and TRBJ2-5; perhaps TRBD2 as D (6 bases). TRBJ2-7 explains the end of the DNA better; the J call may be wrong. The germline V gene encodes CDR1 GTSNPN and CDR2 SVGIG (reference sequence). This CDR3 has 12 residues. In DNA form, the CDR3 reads TGTGCCTGGAGCGGAGGGGACCACGAGCAGTACTTC. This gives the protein CAWSGGDHEQYF.

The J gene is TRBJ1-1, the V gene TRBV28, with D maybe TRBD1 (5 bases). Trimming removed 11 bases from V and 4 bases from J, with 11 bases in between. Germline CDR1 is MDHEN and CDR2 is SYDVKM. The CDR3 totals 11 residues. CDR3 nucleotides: TGTGCCTCGACAGTGCTCACTGAAGCTTTCTTT. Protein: CASTVLTEAFF.

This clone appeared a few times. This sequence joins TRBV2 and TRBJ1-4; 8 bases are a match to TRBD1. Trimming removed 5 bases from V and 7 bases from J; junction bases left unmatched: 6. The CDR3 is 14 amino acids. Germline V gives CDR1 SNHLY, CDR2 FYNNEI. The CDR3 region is CASSRTGIGEKLFF. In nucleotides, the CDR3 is TGTGCCAGCAGTAGGACAGGGATTGGTGAAAAACTGTTTTTT.

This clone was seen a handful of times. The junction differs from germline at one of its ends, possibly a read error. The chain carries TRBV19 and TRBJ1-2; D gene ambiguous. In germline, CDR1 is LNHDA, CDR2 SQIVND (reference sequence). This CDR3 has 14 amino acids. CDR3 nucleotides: TGTGCCAGTATGACGCGATCACACGGCCCCCCGGACGCCTTC. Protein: CASMTRSHGPPDAF.

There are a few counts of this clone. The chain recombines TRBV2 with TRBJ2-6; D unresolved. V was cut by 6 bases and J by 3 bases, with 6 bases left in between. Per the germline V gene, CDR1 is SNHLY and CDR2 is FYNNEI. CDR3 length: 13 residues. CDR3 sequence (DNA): TGTGCCAGCAGACGTTTTGGGGCCAACGTCCTGACTTTC. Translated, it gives CASRRFGANVLTF.

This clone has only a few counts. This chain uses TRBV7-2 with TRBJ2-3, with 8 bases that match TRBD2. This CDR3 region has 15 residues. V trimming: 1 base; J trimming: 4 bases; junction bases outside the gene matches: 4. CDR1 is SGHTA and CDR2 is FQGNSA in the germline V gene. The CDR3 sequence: CASSLGGAGADTQYF. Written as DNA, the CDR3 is TGTGCCAGCAGCTTAGGGGGAGCGGGGGCAGATACGCAGTATTTT. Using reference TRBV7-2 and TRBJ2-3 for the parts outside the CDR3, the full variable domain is GAGVSQSPSNKVTEKGKDVELRCDPISGHTALYWYRQSLGQGLEFLIYFQGNSAPDKSGLPSDRFSAERTGGSVSTLTIQRTQQEDSAVYLCASSLGGAGADTQYFGPGTRLTVL.

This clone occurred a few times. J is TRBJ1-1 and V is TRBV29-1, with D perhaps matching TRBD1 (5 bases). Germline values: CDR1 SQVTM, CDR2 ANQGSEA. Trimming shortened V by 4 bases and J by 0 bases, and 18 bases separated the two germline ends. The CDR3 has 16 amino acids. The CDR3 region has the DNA TGCAGCGTTGGTAAAGGGACCCTTGGCATGAACACTGAAGCTTTCTTT. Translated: CSVGKGTLGMNTEAFF.

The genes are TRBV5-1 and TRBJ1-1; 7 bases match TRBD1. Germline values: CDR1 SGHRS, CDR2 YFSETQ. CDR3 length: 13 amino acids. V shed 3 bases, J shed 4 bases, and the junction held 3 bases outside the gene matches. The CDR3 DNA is TGCGCCAGCAGCTCATCAGGGGGCACTGAAGCTTTCTTT. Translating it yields CASSSSGGTEAFF.

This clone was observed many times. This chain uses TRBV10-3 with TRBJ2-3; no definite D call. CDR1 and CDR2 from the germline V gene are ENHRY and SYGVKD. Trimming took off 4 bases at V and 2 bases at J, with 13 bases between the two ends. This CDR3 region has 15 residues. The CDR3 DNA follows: TGTGCCATCAGTGTTGGGTTACAGCTCACAGATACGCAGTATTTT. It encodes CAISVGLQLTDTQYF.

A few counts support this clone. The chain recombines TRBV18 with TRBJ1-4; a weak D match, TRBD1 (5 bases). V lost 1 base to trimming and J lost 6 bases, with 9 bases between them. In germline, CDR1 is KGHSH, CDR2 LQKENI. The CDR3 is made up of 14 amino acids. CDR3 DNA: TGTGCCAGCTCACCACAGGGGAGAGATGAAAAACTGTTTTTT. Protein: CASSPQGRDEKLFF.

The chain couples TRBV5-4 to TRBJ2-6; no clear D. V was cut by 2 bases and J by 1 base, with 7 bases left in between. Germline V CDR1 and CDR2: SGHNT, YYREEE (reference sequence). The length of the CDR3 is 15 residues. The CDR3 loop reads CASSFSRSGANVLTF. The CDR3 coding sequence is TGTGCCAGCAGCTTCTCTAGGTCTGGGGCCAACGTCCTGACTTTC.

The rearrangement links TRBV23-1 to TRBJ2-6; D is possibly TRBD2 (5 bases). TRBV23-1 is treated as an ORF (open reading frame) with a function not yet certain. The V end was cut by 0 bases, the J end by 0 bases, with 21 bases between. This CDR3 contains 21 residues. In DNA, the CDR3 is TGCGCCAGCAGTCAATCGGTTCGGGATTACAGAACCAACTCTGGGGCCAACGTCCTGACTTTC. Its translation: CASSQSVRDYRTNSGANVLTF.

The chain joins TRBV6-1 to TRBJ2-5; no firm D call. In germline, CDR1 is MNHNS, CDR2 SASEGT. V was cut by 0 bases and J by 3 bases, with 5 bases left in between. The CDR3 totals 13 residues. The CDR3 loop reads CASSEATEETQYF. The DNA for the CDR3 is TGTGCCAGCAGTGAAGCTACAGAAGAGACCCAGTACTTC.

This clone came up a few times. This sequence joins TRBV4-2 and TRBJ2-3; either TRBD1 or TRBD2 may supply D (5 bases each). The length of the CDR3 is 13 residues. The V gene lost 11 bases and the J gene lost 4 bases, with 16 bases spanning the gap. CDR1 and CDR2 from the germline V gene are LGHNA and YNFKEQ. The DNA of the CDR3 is TGTGCCTCGAGGGGATGGGGCTCAGATACGCAGTATTTT. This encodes CASRGWGSDTQYF.

The CDR3 is CASSYDPGRNEQFF. CDR3 nucleotides: TGTGCCAGCAGTTACGATCCTGGTCGGAATGAGCAGTTCTTC. J is TRBJ2-1 and V is TRBV6-6; D unresolved. CDR1 is MNHNY, CDR2 SVGAGI, per germline (reference sequence). Trimming left V 2 bases short and J 7 bases short, with 12 bases between. The length of the CDR3 is 14 residues.

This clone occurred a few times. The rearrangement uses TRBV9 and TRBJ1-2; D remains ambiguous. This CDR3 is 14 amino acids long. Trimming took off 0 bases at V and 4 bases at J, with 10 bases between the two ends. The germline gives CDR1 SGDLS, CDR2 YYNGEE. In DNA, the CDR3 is TGTGCCAGCAGCGTAGCTTTGGAGGCCTATGGCTACACCTTC. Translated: CASSVALEAYGYTF.